These T cell receptor beta chains were read from a single sample in a study of cytomegalovirus exposure and HLA in healthy donors. The data were produced by immunoSEQ multiplex PCR, yet TCRdb's version contains in-frame clones alone and is incomplete. The top ten hold around 1.3% of the sample, which has 90,000 to 110,000 clones, under 85% seen once. The sequenced material came from PBMCs. Receptor source: a middle-aged man in good health and CMV-seronegative. The CDR3 runs from the conserved cysteine through the conserved F or W. The order of the fields is clone size, V gene, D gene, J gene, CDR3 DNA, CDR3 protein. The D gene is left open where the match is weak. Clone size is not always given. Where it is, it says once, few, many or a class for expanded clones.

clone_size: few; v_call: TRBV6-1; d_call: NA; j_call: TRBJ2-1; cdr3_nt: TGTGCCAGCAGTGAGTCCCTCGAGCAGTTCTTC; cdr3_aa: CASSESLEQFF
clone_size: NA; v_call: TRBV28; d_call: NA; j_call: TRBJ2-1; cdr3_nt: TGTGCCAGCAGTTTACTTTCGCGGGGGCGGATCTCTTTATCGGGCTACAATGAGCAGTTCTTC; cdr3_aa: CASSLLSRGRISLSGYNEQFF
clone_size: NA; v_call: TRBV27; d_call: TRBD1; j_call: TRBJ2-3; cdr3_nt: TGTGCCAGCATACCTCAGGACAGGGGTACAGATACGCAGTATTTT; cdr3_aa: CASIPQDRGTDTQYF
clone_size: few; v_call: TRBV6-5; d_call: TRBD1; j_call: TRBJ1-5; cdr3_nt: TGTGCCAGCACACGGACAGGGGGTCAGCCCCAGCATTTT; cdr3_aa: CASTRTGGQPQHF
clone_size: NA; v_call: TRBV19; d_call: TRBD2; j_call: TRBJ2-3; cdr3_nt: TGTGCCAGTAATTCGGCTAGCGGGGTCACAGATACGCAGTATTTT; cdr3_aa: CASNSASGVTDTQYF
clone_size: NA; v_call: TRBV4-2; d_call: TRBD2; j_call: TRBJ2-1; cdr3_nt: TGTGCCAGCAGCCAAGGGGGCGGCGGGGGTAATGAGCAGTTCTTC; cdr3_aa: CASSQGGGGGNEQFF
clone_size: NA; v_call: TRBV6-1; d_call: TRBD1; j_call: TRBJ1-3; cdr3_nt: TGTGCCAGCAGTATGGACAGGCAATGGGGAAACACCATATATTTT; cdr3_aa: CASSMDRQWGNTIYF
clone_size: NA; v_call: TRBV29-1; d_call: NA; j_call: TRBJ2-1; cdr3_nt: TGCAGCGTTGAGCCCCAGGGTTCCTACAATGAGCAGTTCTTC; cdr3_aa: CSVEPQGSYNEQFF
clone_size: once; v_call: TRBV6-1; d_call: TRBD2; j_call: TRBJ2-1; cdr3_nt: TGTGCCAGCAGTGCCTACGGGACTAGATACAATGAGCAGTTCTTC; cdr3_aa: CASSAYGTRYNEQFF
clone_size: NA; v_call: TRBV4-3; d_call: NA; j_call: TRBJ1-5; cdr3_nt: TGCGCCAGCAGCCAAGATCACAGGGTAAACAATCAGCCCCAGCATTTT; cdr3_aa: CASSQDHRVNNQPQHF
clone_size: NA; v_call: TRBV5-1; d_call: NA; j_call: TRBJ1-4; cdr3_nt: TGCGCCAGCAGCGCCGGAGGGGATGAAAAACTGTTTTTT; cdr3_aa: CASSAGGDEKLFF
clone_size: NA; v_call: TRBV18; d_call: NA; j_call: TRBJ2-1; cdr3_nt: TGTGCCAGCTCACCACGCATGCGGGGCGATGAGCAGTTCTTC; cdr3_aa: CASSPRMRGDEQFF
clone_size: NA; v_call: TRBV25-1; d_call: TRBD1; j_call: TRBJ1-2; cdr3_nt: TGTGCCAGCAGTAGAGGGGGCAGGGCGACGTCTGGCTACACCTTC; cdr3_aa: CASSRGGRATSGYTF
clone_size: NA; v_call: TRBV6-6; d_call: NA; j_call: TRBJ2-7; cdr3_nt: TGTGCCAGCAGCAACGGGAATAGCGAAGGCTACGAGCAGTACTTC; cdr3_aa: CASSNGNSEGYEQYF
clone_size: NA; v_call: TRBV6-1; d_call: NA; j_call: TRBJ1-4; cdr3_nt: TGTGCCAGCAGTCCTGACCGGGAGGGCGGCGTTTTT; cdr3_aa: CASSPDREGGVF
clone_size: NA; v_call: TRBV11-3; d_call: TRBD2; j_call: TRBJ2-4; cdr3_nt: TGTGCCAGCAGCTTAGGACTAGCGGTAGGAGCCAAAAACATTCAGTACTTC; cdr3_aa: CASSLGLAVGAKNIQYF
clone_size: NA; v_call: TRBV7-8; d_call: NA; j_call: TRBJ2-2; cdr3_nt: TGTGCCAACGAGAAGGGGCCGAACACCGGGGAGCTGTTTTTT; cdr3_aa: CANEKGPNTGELFF
clone_size: NA; v_call: TRBV28; d_call: NA; j_call: TRBJ1-5; cdr3_nt: TGTGCCAGCAGCTACCCCCGGGACTCCCAGCCCCAGCATTTT; cdr3_aa: CASSYPRDSQPQHF
clone_size: NA; v_call: TRBV9; d_call: TRBD1; j_call: TRBJ2-7; cdr3_nt: TGTGCCAGCAGCACCGGACAGGGGTACGAGCAGTACTTC; cdr3_aa: CASSTGQGYEQYF
clone_size: NA; v_call: TRBV6-5; d_call: NA; j_call: TRBJ2-7; cdr3_nt: TGTGCCAGCAGTGGCCTCGGGTCCTCCTACGAGCAGTACTTC; cdr3_aa: CASSGLGSSYEQYF
clone_size: NA; v_call: TRBV4-2; d_call: TRBD1; j_call: TRBJ1-1; cdr3_nt: TGTGCCAGCAGCCAGGACAGGGGGGACACTGAAGCTTTCTTT; cdr3_aa: CASSQDRGDTEAFF
clone_size: once; v_call: TRBV12-5; d_call: TRBD1; j_call: TRBJ1-1; cdr3_nt: TGTGGCACCGCTGGGACAGGGGGCAGGGGCACTGAAGCTTTCTTT; cdr3_aa: CGTAGTGGRGTEAFF
clone_size: NA; v_call: TRBV27; d_call: TRBD2; j_call: TRBJ2-2; cdr3_nt: TGTGCCAGCACCACTAGGACTAGCGGCCCCTGGGGGGAGCTGTTTTTT; cdr3_aa: CASTTRTSGPWGELFF
clone_size: NA; v_call: TRBV19; d_call: TRBD1; j_call: TRBJ2-3; cdr3_nt: TGTGCCAGTAGTATTGGGACAGGGTCAGATACGCAGTATTTT; cdr3_aa: CASSIGTGSDTQYF
clone_size: once; v_call: TRBV10-1; d_call: NA; j_call: TRBJ1-2; cdr3_nt: TGCGCCAGCAGTGCGAACGGGAGAAACTATGGCTACACCTTC; cdr3_aa: CASSANGRNYGYTF
clone_size: NA; v_call: TRBV15; d_call: NA; j_call: TRBJ2-3; cdr3_nt: TGTGCCACCAGCAGAGACCAGGGCGGCACAGATACGCAGTATTTT; cdr3_aa: CATSRDQGGTDTQYF
clone_size: NA; v_call: TRBV4-3; d_call: NA; j_call: TRBJ2-3; cdr3_nt: TGCGCCAGCAGCCGTTCGAGCACAGATACGCAGTATTTT; cdr3_aa: CASSRSSTDTQYF
clone_size: NA; v_call: TRBV7-9; d_call: NA; j_call: TRBJ1-2; cdr3_nt: TGTGCCAGCAGCTTTGGGACTCCGGCCTATGGCTACACCTTC; cdr3_aa: CASSFGTPAYGYTF
clone_size: few; v_call: TRBV4-1; d_call: NA; j_call: TRBJ1-6; cdr3_nt: TGCGCCAGCAGCCAAGTTACAGGGAATTCACCCCTCCACTTT; cdr3_aa: CASSQVTGNSPLHF
clone_size: few; v_call: TRBV7-3; d_call: TRBD2; j_call: TRBJ2-1; cdr3_nt: TGTGCCAGCAGCCCTAGCGGGGGGAGCTCCTACAATGAGCAGTTCTTC; cdr3_aa: CASSPSGGSSYNEQFF
clone_size: NA; v_call: TRBV6-5; d_call: TRBD1; j_call: TRBJ2-5; cdr3_nt: TGTGCCAGCAGTTACGGGCCAGGGGGAGAGGAGACCCAGTACTTC; cdr3_aa: CASSYGPGGEETQYF
clone_size: once; v_call: TRBV20-1; d_call: TRBD1; j_call: TRBJ1-2; cdr3_nt: TGCAGTGCTGGGACAGTCGGAGGCTACACCTTC; cdr3_aa: CSAGTVGGYTF
clone_size: once; v_call: TRBV19; d_call: NA; j_call: TRBJ1-2; cdr3_nt: TGTGCCAGTAGTATTGGGGGGGGCGACTATGGCTACACCTTC; cdr3_aa: CASSIGGGDYGYTF
clone_size: NA; v_call: TRBV6-5; d_call: NA; j_call: TRBJ2-3; cdr3_nt: TGTGCCAGCAGTTACTCGGGGCCACCGAGCACAGATACGCAGTATTTT; cdr3_aa: CASSYSGPPSTDTQYF
clone_size: few; v_call: TRBV19; d_call: TRBD2; j_call: TRBJ2-1; cdr3_nt: TGTGCCAGTAGTAGAGGTCGTGCTAGCGGGAGTCAGGGTGAGCAGTTCTTC; cdr3_aa: CASSRGRASGSQGEQFF
clone_size: few; v_call: TRBV30; d_call: TRBD1; j_call: TRBJ1-2; cdr3_nt: TGTGCCTGGAGGGGAAGACAGGGGAATTCCCCCTACTATGGCTACACCTTC; cdr3_aa: CAWRGRQGNSPYYGYTF
clone_size: NA; v_call: TRBV6-5; d_call: NA; j_call: TRBJ1-4; cdr3_nt: TGTGCCAGCAGCGGCCAGCGACAGGTTAATGAAAAACTGTTTTTT; cdr3_aa: CASSGQRQVNEKLFF
clone_size: NA; v_call: TRBV6-1; d_call: TRBD1; j_call: TRBJ2-7; cdr3_nt: TGTGCCAGCACTCAAAACCGACAGGGGACCTACGAGCAGTACTTC; cdr3_aa: CASTQNRQGTYEQYF
clone_size: NA; v_call: TRBV18; d_call: TRBD1; j_call: TRBJ1-6; cdr3_nt: TGTGCCAGCTCCGAAGGGACAGGCGCACCCCTCCACTTT; cdr3_aa: CASSEGTGAPLHF
clone_size: NA; v_call: TRBV2; d_call: TRBD1; j_call: TRBJ1-1; cdr3_nt: TGTGCCAGCAGTGAGCGACAGGGCACTGAAGCTTTCTTT; cdr3_aa: CASSERQGTEAFF
clone_size: NA; v_call: TRBV7-3; d_call: TRBD1; j_call: TRBJ2-3; cdr3_nt: TGTGCCAGCAGCCACGACAGGGGAGGTTTAGATACGCAGTATTTT; cdr3_aa: CASSHDRGGLDTQYF
clone_size: once; v_call: TRBV27; d_call: TRBD1; j_call: TRBJ2-7; cdr3_nt: TGTGCCAGCATCCCTCTAGACGGGACAGCCTACGAGCAGTACTTC; cdr3_aa: CASIPLDGTAYEQYF
clone_size: NA; v_call: TRBV4-3; d_call: NA; j_call: TRBJ1-2; cdr3_nt: TGCGCCAGCAGCCAAGATTGGCAGGGTTATGGCTACACCTTC; cdr3_aa: CASSQDWQGYGYTF
clone_size: NA; v_call: TRBV9; d_call: NA; j_call: TRBJ2-7; cdr3_nt: TGTGCCAGCAGCGTAGGAGGCACCTACGAGCAGTACTTC; cdr3_aa: CASSVGGTYEQYF
clone_size: NA; v_call: TRBV7-6; d_call: TRBD1; j_call: TRBJ1-3; cdr3_nt: TGTGCCAGCAGCTCCGCCGGGACAGGGGGAAACACCATATATTTT; cdr3_aa: CASSSAGTGGNTIYF
clone_size: NA; v_call: TRBV4-3; d_call: TRBD2; j_call: TRBJ2-3; cdr3_nt: TGCGCCAGCAGCCAAGACCCGGGACTAGCGGGGGGAGGGGCAGATACGCAGTATTTT; cdr3_aa: CASSQDPGLAGGGADTQYF
clone_size: NA; v_call: TRBV28; d_call: NA; j_call: TRBJ1-1; cdr3_nt: TGTGCCAGCACCCAGCCGGAGGGCAGCCAAACTGAAGCTTTCTTT; cdr3_aa: CASTQPEGSQTEAFF